The TCR beta chain under discussion was sequenced for a study of T cell repertoires in aging, cancer and after chemotherapy. As for the study in general: Paired samples before and after chemotherapy came from glioblastoma patients receiving temozolomide-based therapy. Whole-study findings and limits: In cancer patients, declining TCR diversity with age involved lost richness and lost evenness.

Amplification of TCR beta used genomic DNA extracted from peripheral blood. A mixed TRB-A/B primer pool amplified rearranged TRB by multiplex touch-down PCR. TCRdb fed the multiplex PCR reads into MiXCR, producing one record per CDR3 protein. The sample consists of thousands of distinct CDR3 sequences, more than 25% of them appearing once. This clonotype has only a few counts. Its antigen is unidentified. This sequence was found in a human donor with a solid tumor. Specimen: blood.

The CDR3 sequence: CASSLVVGYSGNTIYF. CDR3 in DNA: TGTGCCAGCAGCTTAGTCGTCGGTTACTCTGGAAACACCATATATTTT. The genes are TRBV7-2 and TRBJ1-3; D is ambiguous. Germline CDR1 and CDR2: SGHTA and FQGNSA. The CDR3 spans 16 residues. V shed 1 base and J shed 0 bases, with 10 bases lying between them. Variable domain in full (rest from reference TRBV7-2 and TRBJ1-3): GAGVSQSPSNKVTEKGKDVELRCDPISGHTALYWYRQSLGQGLEFLIYFQGNSAPDKSGLPSDRFSAERTGGSVSTLTIQRTQQEDSAVYLCASSLVVGYSGNTIYFGEGSWLTVV.